These 11 T cell receptor beta chains share one sample of origin, sequenced in a study of control samples from healthy donors and cancer patients. Clones were read by immunoSEQ multiplex PCR, and TCRdb kept only the in-frame ones, dropping some. The data contain about 22,000 clones, roughly 80% of them seen just once; the ten biggest clones take up around 29%. Sequences were obtained from PBMCs. The receptors stem from a man in his sixties with head and neck cancer.

The rearrangement links TRBV5-5 to TRBJ2-2; 7 positions agree with TRBD1. V lost 4 bases and J lost 1; bases outside the gene matches: 7. CDR3 length: 16 residues. The germline V gene encodes CDR1 SGHKS and CDR2 YYEKEE (reference sequence). The DNA of the CDR3 is TGTGCCAGCAGCCCGCGGACAGGAATGAACACCGGGGAGCTGTTTTTT. Translation: CASSPRTGMNTGELFF.

The chain recombines TRBV2 with TRBJ1-5; D uncertain. CDR3 length: 14 residues. Trimming left V 2 bases short and J 3 bases short, with 8 bases between. In germline, CDR1 is SNHLY, CDR2 FYNNEI. The CDR3 protein is CASSERAINQPQHF. For the CDR3, the DNA is TGTGCCAGCAGTGAAAGGGCAATCAATCAGCCCCAGCATTTT.

The chain combines TRBV15 with TRBJ2-5, with 7 bases identical to TRBD1. Looked up from germline, CDR1 is LNHNV and CDR2 is YYDKDF (reference sequence). This CDR3 contains 14 residues. V shed 5 bases and J 5 bases; nucleotides not matched to a gene: 8. The CDR3 spells CATSQGVAGETQYF. The DNA of the CDR3 is TGTGCCACCAGCCAGGGGGTTGCAGGGGAGACCCAGTACTTC.

This chain connects TRBV7-6 to TRBJ1-1; D is possibly TRBD1 (5 bases). The germline V gene encodes CDR1 SGHVS and CDR2 FNYEAQ. CDR3 length: 13 amino acids. V lost 5 bases, J lost 1 base, and 8 bases lay in between. CDR3 in amino acids: CASSRQGNTEAFF. CDR3 DNA sequence: TGTGCCAGCAGCCGCCAGGGGAACACTGAAGCTTTCTTT.

The chain carries TRBV27 and TRBJ2-2, with TRBD1 matching 7 bases. V gave up 6 bases and J gave up 5 bases; unmatched junction bases: 6. Germline assignment: CDR1 MNHEY and CDR2 SMNVEV (reference sequence). The CDR3 runs to 14 residues. CDR3 DNA: TGTGCCAGCAGGACACAGGGGTGGACCGGGGAGCTGTTTTTT. This encodes CASRTQGWTGELFF.

J is TRBJ2-2 and V is TRBV11-3; D is perhaps TRBD2 (6 bases). Between the trimmed V and J ends, which lost 1 base and 7 bases, there was a span of 13 bases. The CDR3 is made up of 15 amino acids. CDR1 is SGHNT and CDR2 is YENEEA in the germline V gene. DNA for the CDR3: TGTGCCAGCAGCTTAGTCTTAGGAGGGTACGGGGAGCTGTTTTTT. Its translation is CASSLVLGGYGELFF. Drawing the rest from reference TRBV11-3 and TRBJ2-2, the complete variable domain is EAGVVQSPRYKIIEKKQPVAFWCNPISGHNTLYWYLQNLGQGPELLIRYENEEAVDDSQLPKDRFSAERLKGVDSTLKIQPAELGDSAVYLCASSLVLGGYGELFFGEGSRLTVL.

The chain uses TRBV5-6 and TRBJ2-6; weak D call: TRBD1 (6 bases). CDR1 SGHDT and CDR2 YYEEEE come from the germline V gene. Trimming removed 0 bases from V and 0 bases from J, with 13 bases in between. This CDR3 region has 18 residues. The CDR3 region has the DNA TGTGCCAGCAGCTTGGAGGGCACAGGGTTCTCTGGGGCCAACGTCCTGACTTTC. Translation gives CASSLEGTGFSGANVLTF. Filled out from reference TRBV5-6 and TRBJ2-6, the complete variable domain reads DAGVTQSPTHLIKTRGQQVTLRCSPKSGHDTVSWYQQALGQGPQFIFQYYEEEERQRGNFPDRFSGHQFPNYSSELNVNALLLGDSALYLCASSLEGTGFSGANVLTFGAGSRLTVL.

The chain employs TRBV7-9 and TRBJ1-4; 8 nucleotides line up with TRBD1. The CDR3 contains 15 residues. Looked up from germline, CDR1 is SEHNR and CDR2 is FQNEAQ (reference sequence). The trim removed 3 bases at V and 2 bases at J, leaving 2 bases unmatched. For the CDR3, the DNA is TGTGCCAGCAGCTTGGGACAGGAGACTAATGAAAAACTGTTTTTT. It codes for CASSLGQETNEKLFF.

Here the CDR3 reads CASSPFMTGATNEKLFF. The CDR3 DNA follows: TGTGCCAGCTCACCATTCATGACAGGCGCAACTAATGAAAAACTGTTTTTT. V and J are TRBV18 and TRBJ1-4; a weak D match, TRBD1 (6 bases). The CDR3 runs to 17 residues. The V gene lost 2 bases and the J gene lost 0 bases, with 13 bases spanning the gap. Germline lookup yields CDR1 KGHSH and CDR2 LQKENI.

This clone was seen only a few times. The chain is built from TRBV2 and TRBJ2-1; D possibly corresponds to TRBD2 (6 bases). CDR3 length: 16 residues. From germline, CDR1 is SNHLY and CDR2 FYNNEI. The V and J ends lost 2 bases and 9 bases respectively, with 20 bases between them. CDR3 coding DNA: TGTGCCAGCAGTGAAAGGGTGGCCGGGAGAAGGCTTGAGCAGTTCTTC. Its protein is CASSERVAGRRLEQFF. Together with reference TRBV2 and TRBJ2-1, the CDR3 gives the full variable domain: EPEVTQTPSHQVTQMGQEVILRCVPISNHLYFYWYRQILGQKVEFLVSFYNNEISEKSEIFDDQFSVERPDGSNFTLKIRSTKLEDSAMYFCASSERVAGRRLEQFFGPGTRLTVL.

The V gene is TRBV2, the J gene TRBJ2-1; D uncertain. Trimming removed 6 bases from V and 3 bases from J, with 12 bases in between. The CDR3 consists of 14 residues. CDR1 is SNHLY and CDR2 is FYNNEI in the germline V gene. For the CDR3, the DNA is TGTGCCAGCAGCCTCTCCTTCGACTACAATGAGCAGTTCTTC. This encodes CASSLSFDYNEQFF.